The clone carrying this T cell receptor beta chain has just a few counts. No antigen is known for it. The junction does not match germline at one end; this may be a read error. This sample stems from a study of CD8+CD57+ T cells in acquired aplastic anemia. Study observations and caveats: Between patients and controls, about 30 CD8+ CDR3 sequences were found in common.

Both TCR beta VDJ combination and CDR3 sequence profiling were carried out. Genomic DNA was the template for this profiling. Using its own MiXCR run on the reads, TCRdb lists one record per CDR3 protein. Among more than 150,000 distinct CDR3 sequences listed, roughly half were seen once. CD8+CD57+ cell expansion had been shown by flow cytometry in patients chosen for sequencing. This TCR was sampled from a human donor with aplastic anemia. The specimen was sorted CD4+, CD8+, or CD8+CD57+ T cells (not recorded which) from PBMCs.

Here the CDR3 DNA reads TGTGCCGGCAGGCCACCCGGAGGGGTCAATCAGCCCCAGCATTTT. Protein sequence: CAGRPPGGVNQPQHF. V is TRBV6-1 and J is TRBJ1-5; a possible D gene is TRBD1 (5 bases). This CDR3 region has 15 residues. Per the germline V gene, CDR1 is MNHNS and CDR2 is SASEGT.